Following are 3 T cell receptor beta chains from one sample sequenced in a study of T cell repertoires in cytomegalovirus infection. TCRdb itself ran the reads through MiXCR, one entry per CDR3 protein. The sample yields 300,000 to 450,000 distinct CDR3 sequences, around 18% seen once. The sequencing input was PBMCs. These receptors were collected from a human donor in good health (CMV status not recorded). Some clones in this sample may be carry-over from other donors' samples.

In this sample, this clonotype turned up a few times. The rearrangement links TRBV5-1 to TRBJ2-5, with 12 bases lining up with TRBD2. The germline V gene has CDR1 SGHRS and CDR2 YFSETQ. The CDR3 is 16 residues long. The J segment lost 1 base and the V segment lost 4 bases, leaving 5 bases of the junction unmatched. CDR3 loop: CASSLGLAGPQETQYF. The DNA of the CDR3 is TGCGCCAGCAGCCTAGGACTAGCGGGGCCCCAAGAGACCCAGTACTTC.

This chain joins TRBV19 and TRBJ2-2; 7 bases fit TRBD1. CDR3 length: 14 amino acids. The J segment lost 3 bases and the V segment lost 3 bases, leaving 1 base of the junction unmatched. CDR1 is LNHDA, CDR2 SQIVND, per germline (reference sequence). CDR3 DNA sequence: TGTGCCAGTAGTATGACAGGGCACACCGGGGAGCTGTTTTTT. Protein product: CASSMTGHTGELFF. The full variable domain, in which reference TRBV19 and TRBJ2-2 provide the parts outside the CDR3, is DGGITQSPKYLFRKEGQNVTLSCEQNLNHDAMYWYRQDPGQGLRLIYYSQIVNDFQKGDIAEGYSVSREKKESFPLTVTSAQKNPTAFYLCASSMTGHTGELFFGEGSRLTVL.

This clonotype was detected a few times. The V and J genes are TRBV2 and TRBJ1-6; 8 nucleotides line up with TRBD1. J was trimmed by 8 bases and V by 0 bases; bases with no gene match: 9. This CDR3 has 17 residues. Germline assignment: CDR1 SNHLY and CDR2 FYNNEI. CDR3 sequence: CASSEALPGQGDSPLHF. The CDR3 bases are TGTGCCAGCAGTGAAGCGCTTCCTGGACAGGGTGATTCACCCCTCCACTTT.